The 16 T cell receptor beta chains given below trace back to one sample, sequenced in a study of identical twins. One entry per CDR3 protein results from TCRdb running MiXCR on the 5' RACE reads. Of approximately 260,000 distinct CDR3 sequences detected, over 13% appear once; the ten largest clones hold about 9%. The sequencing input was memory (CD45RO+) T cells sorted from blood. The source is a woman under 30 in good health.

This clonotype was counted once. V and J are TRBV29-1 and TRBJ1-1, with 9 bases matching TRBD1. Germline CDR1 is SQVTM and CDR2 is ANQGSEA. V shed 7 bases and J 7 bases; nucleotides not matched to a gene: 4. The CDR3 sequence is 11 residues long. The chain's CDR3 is CSGGQGGEAFF. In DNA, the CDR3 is TGCAGCGGGGGACAGGGCGGTGAAGCTTTCTTT.

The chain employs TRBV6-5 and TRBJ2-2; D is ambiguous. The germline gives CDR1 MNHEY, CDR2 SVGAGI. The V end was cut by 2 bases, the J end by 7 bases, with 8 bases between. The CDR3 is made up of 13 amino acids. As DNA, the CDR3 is TGTGCCAGCAGTTACGTCGCTAACGGGGAGCTGTTTTTT. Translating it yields CASSYVANGELFF.

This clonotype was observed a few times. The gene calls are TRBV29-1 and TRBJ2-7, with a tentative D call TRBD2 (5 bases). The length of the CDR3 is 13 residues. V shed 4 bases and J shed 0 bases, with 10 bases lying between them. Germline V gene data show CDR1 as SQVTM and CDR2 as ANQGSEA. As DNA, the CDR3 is TGCAGCGTTGGGGCGGGCAGCTCCTACGAGCAGTACTTC. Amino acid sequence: CSVGAGSSYEQYF.

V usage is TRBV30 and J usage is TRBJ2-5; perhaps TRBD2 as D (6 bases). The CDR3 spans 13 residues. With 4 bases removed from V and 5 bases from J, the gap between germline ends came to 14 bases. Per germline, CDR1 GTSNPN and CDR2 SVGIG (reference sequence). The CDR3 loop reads CAWNAGLGETQYF. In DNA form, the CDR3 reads TGTGCCTGGAATGCGGGATTAGGGGAGACCCAGTACTTC.

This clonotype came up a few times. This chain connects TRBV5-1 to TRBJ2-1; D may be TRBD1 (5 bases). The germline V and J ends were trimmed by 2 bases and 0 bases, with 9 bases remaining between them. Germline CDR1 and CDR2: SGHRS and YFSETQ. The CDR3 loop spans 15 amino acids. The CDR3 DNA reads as TGCGCCAGCAGCTTCCAGGGTGGCTCCTACAATGAGCAGTTCTTC. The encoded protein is CASSFQGGSYNEQFF.

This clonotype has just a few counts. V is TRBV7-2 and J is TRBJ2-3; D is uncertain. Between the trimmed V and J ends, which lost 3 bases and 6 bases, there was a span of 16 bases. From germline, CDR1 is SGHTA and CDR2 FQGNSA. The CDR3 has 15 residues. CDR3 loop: CASSLVESHFDTQYF. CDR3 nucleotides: TGTGCCAGCAGCTTGGTCGAATCCCATTTTGATACGCAGTATTTT.

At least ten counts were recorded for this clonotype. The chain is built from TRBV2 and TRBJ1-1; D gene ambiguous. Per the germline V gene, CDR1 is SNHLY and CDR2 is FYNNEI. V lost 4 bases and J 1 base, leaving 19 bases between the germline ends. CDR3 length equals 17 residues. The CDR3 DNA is TGTGCCAGCAGTGGGAGTAGTAGGGCGCATGGGAACACTGAAGCTTTCTTT. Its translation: CASSGSSRAHGNTEAFF.

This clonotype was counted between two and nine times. The CDR3 here is CASSQVRDNSPLHF. The CDR3 DNA reads as TGTGCCAGCAGCCAAGTCAGGGATAATTCACCCCTCCACTTT. V gene TRBV4-2 combines with J gene TRBJ1-6; D possibly corresponds to TRBD1 (5 bases). Germline lookup yields CDR1 LGHNA and CDR2 YNFKEQ. This CDR3 contains 14 residues. V was trimmed by 1 base and J by 5 bases, leaving 6 bases between them.

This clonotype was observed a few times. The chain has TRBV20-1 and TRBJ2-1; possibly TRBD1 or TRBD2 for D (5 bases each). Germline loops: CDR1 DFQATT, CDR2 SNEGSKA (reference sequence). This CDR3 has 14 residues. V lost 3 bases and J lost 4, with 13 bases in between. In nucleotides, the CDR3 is TGCAGTGCTAGCACCGGGACCAGGTACAATGAGCAGTTCTTC. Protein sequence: CSASTGTRYNEQFF.

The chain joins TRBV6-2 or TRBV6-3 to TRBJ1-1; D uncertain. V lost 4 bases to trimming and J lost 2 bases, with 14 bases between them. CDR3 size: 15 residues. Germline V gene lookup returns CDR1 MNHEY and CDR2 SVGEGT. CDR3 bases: TGTGCCAGCAGTTCAGTGGAAACCTATAACACTGAAGCTTTCTTT. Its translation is CASSSVETYNTEAFF.

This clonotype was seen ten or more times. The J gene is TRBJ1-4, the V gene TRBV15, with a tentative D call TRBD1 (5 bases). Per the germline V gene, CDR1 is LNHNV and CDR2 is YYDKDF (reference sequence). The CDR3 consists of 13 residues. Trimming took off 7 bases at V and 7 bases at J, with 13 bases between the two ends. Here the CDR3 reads CATTVAGLEKLFF. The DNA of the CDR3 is TGTGCCACCACAGTAGCAGGGCTTGAAAAACTGTTTTTT.

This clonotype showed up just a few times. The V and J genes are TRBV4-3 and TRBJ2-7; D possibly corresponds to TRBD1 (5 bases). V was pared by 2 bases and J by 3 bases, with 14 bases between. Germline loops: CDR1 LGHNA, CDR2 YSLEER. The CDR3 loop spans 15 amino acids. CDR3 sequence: CASSQRQGIFYEQYF. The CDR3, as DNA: TGCGCCAGCAGCCAACGTCAGGGTATATTCTACGAGCAGTACTTC.

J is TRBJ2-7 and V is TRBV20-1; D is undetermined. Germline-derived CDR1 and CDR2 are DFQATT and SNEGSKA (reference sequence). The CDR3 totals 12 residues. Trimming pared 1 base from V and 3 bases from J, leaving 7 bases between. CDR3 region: CSARVPNYEQYF. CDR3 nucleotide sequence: TGCAGTGCTAGAGTACCGAACTACGAGCAGTACTTC.

The CDR3 reads CASHPFPGTGVQPQHF. For the CDR3, the DNA is TGTGCCAGTCATCCCTTTCCCGGGACAGGAGTGCAGCCCCAGCATTTT. The rearrangement links TRBV19 to TRBJ1-5; 8 nucleotides agree with TRBD1. CDR3 length equals 16 residues. J lost 7 bases, V lost 8 bases, and 16 bases had no gene match. Germline CDR1 and CDR2: LNHDA and SQIVND (reference sequence).

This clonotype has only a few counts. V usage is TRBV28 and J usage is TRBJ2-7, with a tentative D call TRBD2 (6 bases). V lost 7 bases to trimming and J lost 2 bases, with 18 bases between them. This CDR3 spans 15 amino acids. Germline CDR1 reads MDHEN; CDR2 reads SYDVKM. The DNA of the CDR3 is TGTGCCAGCACCAACCCCCTAGCGCTGCCCTACGAGCAGTACTTC. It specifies CASTNPLALPYEQYF.

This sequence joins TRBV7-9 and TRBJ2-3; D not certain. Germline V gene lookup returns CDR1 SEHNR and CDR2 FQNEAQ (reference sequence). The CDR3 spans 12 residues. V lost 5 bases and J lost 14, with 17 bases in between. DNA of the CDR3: TGTGCCAGCAGCCCACAATCGCCCCAGCTGTATTTT. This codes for CASSPQSPQLYF.